The rows below give T cell receptor beta chains drawn from one sample of a study of cytomegalovirus exposure and HLA in healthy donors. Sequencing used immunoSEQ multiplex PCR; TCRdb keeps in-frame clones, though not all of them. The sample lists about 100,000 clones; 70% to 85% were seen once. The specimen sequenced was PBMCs. These receptor sequences come from a woman in her late teens or twenties in good health and CMV-seronegative. The CDR3 runs from the conserved cysteine through the conserved F or W. A D gene is named only where the DNA matches it firmly. Clone size is shown for a subset of rows, as once, few, many or a class of expanded clone.

J gene | D gene | clone size | V gene | CDR3 protein | CDR3 DNA
TRBJ1-2 | NA | once | TRBV7-2 | CASSLEGPAGGYTF | TGTGCCAGCAGCTTAGAGGGCCCGGCAGGGGGCTACACCTTC
TRBJ1-2 | NA | NA | TRBV6-6 | CASSYRQVANYGYTF | TGTGCCAGCAGTTACAGACAGGTGGCTAACTATGGCTACACCTTC
TRBJ2-2 | TRBD2 | NA | TRBV7-3 | CASSLSSGTSGSPGELFF | TGTGCCAGCAGCCTATCGTCCGGGACTAGCGGGAGTCCCGGGGAGCTGTTTTTT
TRBJ2-7 | NA | few | TRBV7-9 | CASSLGGGEQYF | TGTGCCAGCAGCTTGGGGGGTGGCGAGCAGTACTTC
TRBJ1-5 | NA | NA | TRBV6-4 | CASSDSFFSGTGGHQPQHF | TGTGCCAGCAGTGACTCGTTTTTTAGTGGGACCGGGGGGCATCAGCCCCAGCATTTT
TRBJ2-1 | TRBD2 | NA | TRBV5-1 | CASSLARLAGMGSYNEQFF | TGCGCCAGCAGCTTGGCCCGGCTAGCGGGGATGGGCTCCTACAATGAGCAGTTCTTC
TRBJ2-5 | NA | NA | TRBV11-2 | CASSLGGPQETQYF | TGTGCCAGCAGCTTAGGCGGGCCCCAAGAGACCCAGTACTTC
TRBJ1-2 | TRBD1 | NA | TRBV19 | CASSITPDQGAYGYTF | TGTGCCAGTAGTATAACCCCCGATCAGGGGGCGTATGGCTACACCTTC
TRBJ1-2 | NA | NA | TRBV18 | CATSTGMNYGYTF | TGTGCCACCTCAACCGGGATGAACTATGGCTACACCTTC
TRBJ2-2 | TRBD1 | NA | TRBV4-1 | CASSQLGTGISGELFF | TGCGCCAGCAGCCAACTCGGGACAGGGATAAGCGGGGAGCTGTTTTTT